The entry below describes one T cell receptor (beta chain). As yet, its antigen is unknown. This record comes from a study of post-analysis software for immune sequencing data. Study-wide context: Recorded subtypes: relapsing-remitting, secondary progressive, progressive-relapsing; some patients unannotated. Findings of the study overall: Normalized Chao1 diversity was significantly lower in multiple sclerosis patients than in controls. Patients had higher frequencies than controls of roughly five TRBV segments, including TRBV5-6, TRBV5-1 and TRBV20-1.

CDR3 length: 14 amino acids. The germline V gene encodes CDR1 SQVTM and CDR2 ANQGSEA. Trimming stripped 4 bases from V and 3 bases from J, with 12 bases between. TCR beta cDNA libraries included unique molecular identifiers. Roughly 510,000 cDNA molecules were recovered from an input of 1 to 10 million T cells. One entry per CDR3 protein results from TCRdb running MiXCR on the PCR reads. The table includes fewer than 850,000 distinct CDR3 sequences, around 27% detected once. The source is a girl aged 10 to 17 with multiple sclerosis. V gene TRBV29-1 combines with J gene TRBJ2-2; possibly TRBD1 or TRBD2 for D (5 bases each). The sequenced sample consisted of blood. The CDR3 sequence: CSVAGTRDTGELFF. As DNA, the CDR3 is TGCAGCGTTGCGGGGACCCGAGACACCGGGGAGCTGTTTTTT.